Described below is a single T cell receptor (beta chain) sequence and its context. This entry comes from a study of blood T cell repertoires in COVID-19. Across the study: T cells, B-cell-depleted T cells, or PBMCs supplied cDNA or gDNA.

CDR3 length: 15 amino acids. The germline V gene encodes CDR1 MDHEN and CDR2 SYDVKM. Trimming removed 5 bases at V and 6 bases at J, with 20 bases between. Per the authors' pipeline: Reference gene primer amplification yielded estimated nucleated cell counts. TCRdb keeps only in-frame clones here, not all; method: immunoSEQ multiplex PCR. D and trimming were read from the DNA, whereas the V and J calls and clone size are those reported in that table. The profile shows about 150,000 clones, just under 85% of them singletons. The clonotype comes from an older woman with acute or convalescent COVID-19. The specimen was peripheral blood. The rearrangement links TRBV28 to TRBJ2-7, with D possibly matching TRBD2 (6 bases). The CDR3 DNA reads TGTGCCAGCAGTCGACCTGGTGGAGGGGAGTTCGAGCAGTACGTC. Translated: CASSRPGGGEFEQYV.